Described below is a single T cell receptor (beta chain) sequence and its context. No antigen is known for it. The protocol used for the library was 5' RACE. The input for every TCR library was 3500 ng of total RNA. For each sample, cDNA was synthesized in eight separate reactions using SMARTScribe reverse transcriptase. Unique molecular identifiers containing a 6-nucleotide sample barcode were introduced through template switching during cDNA synthesis. TCRalpha and TCRbeta cDNA was amplified in two nested PCRs of roughly 17 and 9 cycles, and bead purification was carried out after each PCR. Before amplification, cDNA was treated with uracil DNA-glycosylase and purified using the QIAquick PCR purification kit. The second PCR was the step at which Illumina TruSeq-compatible adapters and sample-specific barcodes were added. Library quality and concentration were assessed using TapeStation and Qubit, and 4.5 to 6.5 ng of each library was pooled. The pooled libraries were sequenced with 2 x 100 bp reads and custom sequencing primers on an Illumina HiSeq2500 single-index Rapid Run. In the authors' own workflow: PCR and sequencing errors were corrected by UMI-based consensus assembly using MiGEC version 1.2.6. V(D)J alignment, clonotype assembly and CDR3 extraction were performed with MiXCR version 2.1.1. Gene usage, clonotype sharing and MAIT/NKT TCR abundance were normalised by analysing the top 1000, 10 000 and 20 000 clonotypes per sample. After downsampling to 27 000 UMIs, diversity was calculated as the inverse Simpson index using the vegan R package. Paired Mann-Whitney U tests on discordant twin pairs were used, with Benjamini-Hochberg multiple-testing correction. TCRdb reprocessed the reads and assigns one entry to each CDR3 protein sequence, leaving out DNA. The V and J calls here are based on TCRdb, not the publication. This sample's listing comprises 440,000 or so distinct CDR3 sequences. The ten largest clonotypes hold roughly 2.5% of the sample.

From each donor, a roughly 2.5 ml peripheral blood sample was collected into PAXgene tubes and stored at -80 degrees C. Total RNA was isolated from whole blood with the PAXgene blood miRNA kit on an automated QIAcube, without T cell sorting. Peripheral blood from monozygotic twin pairs concordant or discordant for inflammatory bowel disease was subjected to deep TCRalpha and TCRbeta repertoire profiling with unique molecular barcoding. For every twin pair, smoking habits were documented, and each individual was categorised as a current, former or never smoker. This specimen belongs to a study of monozygotic twins with inflammatory bowel disease (dated 2019 in TCRdb). Background for the entire study: In total, roughly 30 monozygotic twin pairs made up the full study: 19 Danish pairs, all IBD-discordant, plus nine German pairs, of which four were IBD-concordant and five were IBD-discordant. The search for disease-associated traits relied mainly on comparing IBD patients with their genetically identical healthy co-twins within discordant pairs. Each individual had, on average, about 151 000 unique TCRalpha sequences and 181 000 unique TCRbeta sequences available for analysis.

Overall results and qualifications from the work: Background noise and inter-individual variability may have been introduced into the repertoires by the differing immunosuppressive treatments among patients. Fewer clonotypes were shared with other individuals by IBD patients than by healthy twins, most markedly in patients showing signs of disease activity. Concordant and discordant twins showed no difference in repertoire similarity, possibly because of limited statistical power. Distinction between different T cell subtypes could not be achieved in the analysis. No single strong signal or clonotype linked to IBD turned up in the results, so the idea that one exists was not supported. IBD patients had lower TCRbeta repertoire diversity, measured by the inverse Simpson index, than their healthy co-twins.

Its CDR3 holds 13 amino acids, cysteine through phenylalanine. The coding DNA is unavailable. The germline V gene provides CDR1 SGHRS and CDR2 YFSETQ. The sample taken for sequencing was blood. This TCR was recovered from a human donor with ulcerative colitis or Crohn's disease, or a healthy co-twin of an affected twin (not recorded which). The sequence joins TRBV5-1 to TRBJ2-5; there is no DNA to check the TCRdb D call of TRBD1. CDR3 protein: CASKFREQETQYF.